A single sample is the source of the 21 T cell receptor beta chains below, sequenced in a study of OX40 agonist ivuxolimab in advanced cancers. TCRdb keeps only in-frame clones here, not all; method: immunoSEQ multiplex PCR. The sample has 90,000 to 150,000 clones, 80% to 90% seen once; the top ten hold 0.55%. The sample here was CD4+ or CD8+ T cells sorted from blood, taken in a trial of the OX40 agonist ivuxolimab. The receptors originated from an adult with an advanced solid tumor such as melanoma, head and neck, liver or kidney cancer.

This chain links TRBV9 with TRBJ2-3, with 8 bases that match TRBD2. There are 15 residues in the CDR3. V was clipped by 2 bases and J by 1 base; unmatched bases: 3. CDR1 is SGDLS and CDR2 is YYNGEE in the germline V gene. The CDR3 here is CASSVSGERTDTQYF. CDR3 coding DNA: TGTGCCAGCAGCGTTAGCGGGGAACGCACAGATACGCAGTATTTT.

The chain carries TRBV5-4 and TRBJ2-2, with D tentatively TRBD2 (6 bases). Germline-derived CDR1 and CDR2 are SGHNT and YYREEE (reference sequence). V shed 9 bases and J shed 5 bases, with 14 bases lying between them. This CDR3 is 13 amino acids long. CDR3 in amino acids: CATPGLLTGELFF. In DNA form, the CDR3 reads TGTGCCACCCCGGGACTCCTTACCGGGGAGCTGTTTTTT. Full variable domain (remainder filled in from reference TRBV5-4 and TRBJ2-2): ETGVTQSPTHLIKTRGQQVTLRCSSQSGHNTVSWYQQALGQGPQFIFQYYREEENGRGNFPPRFSGLQFPNYSSELNVNALELDDSALYLCATPGLLTGELFFGEGSRLTVL.

This sequence joins TRBV5-4 and TRBJ2-1, with TRBD1 matching over 7 bases. With V trimmed by 4 bases and J by 15 bases, 10 bases remained unmatched. The CDR3 is made up of 12 amino acids. Germline-derived CDR1 and CDR2 are SGHNT and YYREEE (reference sequence). Here the CDR3 reads CASSPQSGQVFF. The CDR3 DNA follows: TGTGCCAGCAGCCCTCAGTCCGGACAGGTGTTCTTC.

The rearrangement uses TRBV15 and TRBJ2-5, with unresolved D. The V end lost 1 base, the J end lost 2 bases, and 11 bases lay between the germline ends. The CDR3 is 15 residues long. CDR1 is LNHNV and CDR2 is YYDKDF in the germline V gene (reference sequence). The CDR3 DNA reads TGTGCCACCAGCAGAGGGCAGCCACAACAAGAGACCCAGTACTTC. This sequence encodes CATSRGQPQQETQYF.

The J gene is TRBJ2-5, the V gene TRBV7-2; D is possibly TRBD2 (5 bases). The V gene's germline CDR1 is SGHTA and CDR2 FQGNSA. The V and J ends lost 1 base and 5 bases respectively, with 8 bases between them. This CDR3 region has 13 residues. CDR3 DNA: TGTGCCAGCAGCTTAGGTCTAGCTGAGACCCAGTACTTC. It is translated as CASSLGLAETQYF.

V is TRBV7-2 and J is TRBJ1-6; 8 nucleotides align to TRBD1. This CDR3 is built from 14 residues. Germline assignment: CDR1 SGHTA and CDR2 FQGNSA. V shed 4 bases, J shed 10 bases, and the junction held 6 bases outside the gene matches. CDR3 in amino acids: CASSSAGGVSPLHF. The CDR3 DNA follows: TGTGCCAGCAGCTCAGCAGGGGGCGTCTCACCCCTCCACTTT.

V gene TRBV27 combines with J gene TRBJ1-2; D unresolved. Germline values: CDR1 MNHEY, CDR2 SMNVEV (reference sequence). This CDR3 is built from 13 residues. Trimming pared 6 bases from V and 7 bases from J, leaving 15 bases between. The CDR3 region has the DNA TGTGCCAGCAGGCGGGTGACGGATACTGGCTACACCTTC. Encoded protein: CASRRVTDTGYTF.

The chain recombines TRBV6-6 with TRBJ2-2; no definite D call. The CDR3 has 15 amino acids. CDR1 and CDR2 (germline): MNHNY, SVGAGI (reference sequence). V lost 8 bases to trimming and J lost 5 bases, with 18 bases between them. CDR3 residues: CASFPSADLTGELFF. The CDR3 DNA sequence: TGTGCCAGCTTCCCATCGGCAGACCTAACCGGGGAGCTGTTTTTT.

V and J are TRBV28 and TRBJ1-6; 9 bases agree with TRBD1. CDR3 length: 16 amino acids. Trimming cost V 6 bases and J 5 bases; bases outside gene matches: 8. Per the germline V gene, CDR1 is MDHEN and CDR2 is SYDVKM. The DNA of the CDR3 is TGTGCCAGCAGAAGAGCGTGGACAGGGGATAATTCACCCCTCCACTTT. It yields the protein CASRRAWTGDNSPLHF.

CDR3 DNA: TGCGCCAGCAGCCGGATACCGGGACTAGCGACAGATACGCAGTATTTT. It codes for CASSRIPGLATDTQYF. The V call is TRBV5-1, the J call TRBJ2-3; 10 bases agree with TRBD2. The germline V gene has CDR1 SGHRS and CDR2 YFSETQ. There are 16 residues in the CDR3. The V and J ends lost 4 bases and 3 bases, in that order; junction bases with no gene match: 8.

This chain joins TRBV6-5 and TRBJ1-5; D is possibly TRBD1 (6 bases). The CDR3 extends over 13 amino acids. Trimming shortened V by 5 bases and J by 6 bases, and 11 bases separated the two germline ends. CDR1 is MNHEY and CDR2 is SVGAGI in the germline V gene. The CDR3 bases are TGTGCCAGCAGTCCGGTGGGGGCTCAGCCCCAGCATTTT. Translation gives CASSPVGAQPQHF.

The V call is TRBV10-2, the J call TRBJ2-3; 7 positions match TRBD2. CDR1 is WSHSY and CDR2 is SAAADI in the germline V gene. CDR3 length: 16 residues. The V and J ends lost 0 bases and 0 bases, in that order; junction bases with no gene match: 3. The CDR3 DNA is TGCGCCAGCAGTGAGTCGAACGGGGGGAGCACAGATACGCAGTATTTT. This gives the protein CASSESNGGSTDTQYF.

The V and J genes are TRBV18 and TRBJ1-1; the D is unclear. The germline V gene has CDR1 KGHSH and CDR2 LQKENI. V was pared by 4 bases and J by 1 base, with 4 bases between. The CDR3 sequence is 12 residues long. The DNA of the CDR3 is TGTGCCAGCTCACAGTCGAACACTGAAGCTTTCTTT. Residues: CASSQSNTEAFF.

The chain is built from TRBV30 and TRBJ1-5; D possibly corresponds to TRBD1 (5 bases). This CDR3 is 13 amino acids long. Germline V gene lookup returns CDR1 GTSNPN and CDR2 SVGIG (reference sequence). The V end lost 0 bases, the J end lost 9 bases, and 12 bases lay between the germline ends. The CDR3 spells CAWSVEGPRPQHF. The DNA for the CDR3 is TGTGCCTGGAGTGTAGAGGGGCCCCGGCCCCAGCATTTT.

Worth noting for this clone: Other DNA sequences in the same sample also yield this CDR3. The chain is built from TRBV28 and TRBJ1-1; no firm D call. Germline-derived CDR1 and CDR2 are MDHEN and SYDVKM. V was trimmed by 2 bases and J by 2 bases, leaving 6 bases between them. The CDR3 runs to 13 residues. CDR3 sequence: CASSLRVNTEAFF. In DNA, the CDR3 is TGTGCCAGCAGTTTACGGGTTAACACTGAAGCTTTCTTT.

V and J are TRBV19 and TRBJ2-2, with 9 bases matching TRBD1. V lost 4 bases and J lost 4; bases outside the gene matches: 4. Germline CDR1 LNHDA, CDR2 SQIVND (reference sequence). This CDR3 has 15 residues. The CDR3 DNA reads TGTGCCAGTAGTACACAGGGGGCAGGCACCGGGGAGCTGTTTTTT. Amino acids: CASSTQGAGTGELFF.

This rearrangement joins TRBV6-6 to TRBJ1-2; a weak D match, TRBD1 (6 bases). The length of the CDR3 is 13 residues. Between the trimmed V and J ends, which lost 2 bases and 3 bases, there was a span of 7 bases. From germline, CDR1 is MNHNY and CDR2 SVGAGI (reference sequence). DNA of the CDR3: TGTGCCAGCAGTTACCCAGGGGACTATGGCTACACCTTC. Its protein product is CASSYPGDYGYTF.

V gene TRBV4-1 combines with J gene TRBJ1-5; no clear D gene. CDR3 length: 15 amino acids. The germline V gene has CDR1 MGHRA and CDR2 YSYEKL. Trimming removed 0 bases at V and 6 bases at J, with 12 bases between. The CDR3 sequence is CASSQDRGSSQPQHF. The CDR3 DNA reads TGCGCCAGCAGCCAAGATCGAGGCTCTAGTCAGCCCCAGCATTTT.

The sample holds one count of this clone. This chain connects TRBV5-1 to TRBJ2-5; tentative D call: TRBD2 (6 bases). Germline V gene sequence: CDR1 SGHRS, CDR2 YFSETQ. V was cut by 2 bases and J by 4 bases, with 18 bases left in between. CDR3 size: 16 residues. The CDR3 loop reads CASSLVGGAWGETQYF. For the CDR3, the DNA is TGCGCCAGCAGCTTAGTCGGCGGGGCCTGGGGAGAGACCCAGTACTTC.

The rearrangement joins TRBV27 to TRBJ1-5; a possible D gene is TRBD1 (5 bases). The V and J ends lost 5 bases and 3 bases respectively, with 8 bases between them. Germline V lookup: CDR1 MNHEY, CDR2 SMNVEV (reference sequence). The CDR3 runs 13 residues. The CDR3 DNA reads as TGTGCCAGCAGTCTGACAGACAATCAGCCCCAGCATTTT. Its protein product is CASSLTDNQPQHF.

This clone was counted a single time. The genes are TRBV28 and TRBJ1-2, with TRBD1 as a possible D gene (5 bases). The CDR3 runs to 13 residues. The V and J ends lost 4 bases and 10 bases respectively, with 16 bases between them. Germline loops: CDR1 MDHEN, CDR2 SYDVKM. CDR3 in amino acids: CASSSLTRGDYTF. Here the CDR3 DNA reads TGTGCCAGCAGTTCCCTGACAAGGGGAGACTACACCTTC.